The T cell receptor beta chain under discussion was sequenced for a study of CD8 T cells in ankylosing spondylitis. Notes on the study in general: Ankylosing spondylitis blood appeared to carry a characteristic TCR beta motif of seven to nine highly homologous variants.

This clonotype was counted between two and nine times. No antigen is known for it. The trim removed 5 bases at V and 6 bases at J, leaving 5 bases unmatched. Germline CDR1 reads SEHNR; CDR2 reads FQNEAQ (reference sequence). The CDR3 length is 15 residues. One entry per CDR3 protein, called by TCRdb with MiXCR from the 5' RACE reads. The repertoire includes 200,000 to 250,000 distinct CDR3 sequences, 15% to 20% of them detected once, and 42% sits in the top ten. The clonotype originates from a male donor with ankylosing spondylitis. Material for sequencing was blood, either unsorted or a sorted T cell fraction (not recorded which). The chain carries TRBV7-9 and TRBJ2-3; 13 nucleotides line up with TRBD2. CDR3 DNA sequence: TGTGCCAGCAGCGACACTAGCGGGGGGGCCGATACGCAGTATTTT. Its protein product is CASSDTSGGADTQYF. Full variable domain (remainder filled in from reference TRBV7-9 and TRBJ2-3): DTGVSQNPRHKITKRGQNVTFRCDPISEHNRLYWYRQTLGQGPEFLTYFQNEAQLEKSRLLSDRFSAERPKGSFSTLEIQRTEQGDSAMYLCASSDTSGGADTQYFGPGTRLTVL.